The 11 T cell receptor beta chains below come from one sample, sequenced in a study of early T cells in non-severe SARS-CoV-2 infection. TCRdb passed the 5' RACE reads through MiXCR, listing each CDR3 protein once. In the table there are more than 65,000 distinct CDR3 sequences, more than 3.5% of which are singletons. This sample comprised whole blood, obtained at baseline. Receptors originate from an adult who was a healthcare worker with PCR-confirmed SARS-CoV-2 infection or an uninfected control (not recorded which). The donor label of this sample is uncertain.

This clonotype was detected ten times or more. This chain joins TRBV7-2 and TRBJ2-7; D unresolved. V lost 5 bases and J lost 7, with 12 bases in between. The germline V gene encodes CDR1 SGHTA and CDR2 FQGNSA. The CDR3 totals 12 residues. CDR3 amino acids: CASSLSGWEQYF. CDR3 DNA sequence: TGTGCCAGCAGCCTTTCTGGGTGGGAGCAGTACTTC.

This clonotype has just one count. Just one base apart from a much larger clone, this may be a read error. The chain recombines TRBV20-1 with TRBJ1-6; the D is unclear. This CDR3 has 13 residues. Per germline, CDR1 DFQATT and CDR2 SNEGSKA (reference sequence). CDR3 loop: CSASGRENSHLHF. The CDR3 region has the DNA TGCAGTGCTAGCGGGCGGGAAAATTCACACCTCCACTTT.

This clonotype has a count of ten or more. The chain has TRBV5-4 and TRBJ2-3; the match to TRBD1 covers 8 bases. V shed 2 bases and J 2 bases; nucleotides not matched to a gene: 4. Germline CDR1 is SGHNT and CDR2 is YYREEE (reference sequence). This CDR3 is built from 15 residues. The CDR3 nucleotides are TGTGCCAGCAGCTTAGACAGGGGATTCACAGATACGCAGTATTTT. The encoded protein is CASSLDRGFTDTQYF.

This clonotype came up a few times. The rearrangement uses TRBV3-1 and TRBJ1-2, with D perhaps TRBD1 (5 bases). Germline values: CDR1 LGHDT, CDR2 YNNKEL (reference sequence). The CDR3 runs to 18 residues. Trimming pared 1 base from V and 5 bases from J, leaving 23 bases between. The CDR3 here is CASSQGGRRDGPTYGYTF. DNA of the CDR3: TGTGCCAGCAGCCAAGGGGGTAGAAGGGACGGGCCTACTTATGGCTACACCTTC.

There are a few counts of this clonotype. This chain connects TRBV5-1 to TRBJ2-2, with 9 bases fitting TRBD1. The J segment lost 5 bases and the V segment lost 1 base, leaving 6 bases of the junction unmatched. The CDR3 runs to 16 residues. The germline CDR1 and CDR2 sequences are SGHRS and YFSETQ. For the CDR3, the DNA is TGCGCCAGCAGCTTGAATCGGGACAGGGTAACCGGGGAGCTGTTTTTT. Residues: CASSLNRDRVTGELFF.

This clonotype was observed at least ten times. J is TRBJ2-3 and V is TRBV10-3; D might be TRBD2 (6 bases). The germline V and J ends were trimmed by 5 bases and 0 bases, with 12 bases remaining between them. CDR3 length: 15 amino acids. CDR1 is ENHRY, CDR2 SYGVKD, per germline. CDR3 nucleotide sequence: TGTGCCATCAGTCAGGGCGGGGATAGCACAGATACGCAGTATTTT. It is translated as CAISQGGDSTDTQYF.

This clonotype was seen repeatedly, ten times or more. The V and J genes are TRBV12-5 and TRBJ2-1, with a weak D call TRBD2 (6 bases). Germline assignment: CDR1 LGHNT and CDR2 FRNRAP. The V gene lost 5 bases and the J gene lost 8 bases, with 10 bases spanning the gap. The CDR3 has 12 residues. DNA for the CDR3: TGTGCTAGTGGTGAAAGGGAGGATGAGCAGTTCTTC. This translates into CASGEREDEQFF.

The chain joins TRBV6-1 to TRBJ2-1; the match to TRBD2 covers 7 bases. Germline V gene data show CDR1 as MNHNS and CDR2 as SASEGT. V was clipped by 7 bases and J by 9 bases; unmatched bases: 9. The CDR3 extends over 13 amino acids. CDR3 sequence: CASTPGGEGEQFF. The CDR3 region has the DNA TGTGCCAGCACCCCGGGGGGAGAGGGTGAGCAGTTCTTC.

This clonotype was recorded many times. The gene calls are TRBV7-2 and TRBJ2-1; 9 nucleotides line up with TRBD2. The CDR3 consists of 15 residues. Germline values: CDR1 SGHTA, CDR2 FQGNSA. V gave up 0 bases and J gave up 8 bases; unmatched junction bases: 5. Here the CDR3 DNA reads TGTGCCAGCAGCTTAGCAGCGGCGGGGGGGGATGAGCAGTTCTTC. This encodes CASSLAAAGGDEQFF.

This clonotype came up many times. The chain recombines TRBV6-2 or TRBV6-3 with TRBJ1-5; 7 bases are a match to TRBD1. The CDR3 covers 14 residues. Trimming removed 7 bases from V and 7 bases from J; junction bases left unmatched: 10. Looked up from germline, CDR1 is MNHEY and CDR2 is SVGEGT. CDR3 amino acids: CASTQGGHVQPQHF. Written as DNA, the CDR3 is TGTGCCAGCACTCAGGGGGGGCATGTACAGCCCCAGCATTTT.

In its sample, this clonotype was seen a few times. This chain joins TRBV19 and TRBJ2-5; D might be TRBD2 (7 bases). Germline CDR1 reads LNHDA; CDR2 reads SQIVND (reference sequence). The CDR3 has 14 amino acids. Trimming left V 6 bases short and J 3 bases short, with 14 bases between. The CDR3 sequence is CASRLRGGEETQYF. As DNA, the CDR3 is TGTGCCAGTAGGTTGAGGGGGGGAGAAGAGACCCAGTACTTC.